This T cell receptor beta chain came from a study of blood T cells in healthy people across ages (dated by TCRdb to 2013 to 2016). Some background on the complete study: In model experiments, roughly one uniquely barcoded TCR beta cDNA molecule per two T cells was captured by template switching. The study measured age-related changes in TCR beta repertoire diversity using deep sequencing normalized with unique cDNA molecular identifiers. To avoid experimental bias, donors of different ages were spread randomly across the sequencing lanes. Donors were grouped into four age groups: young (average approximately 15 years), middle-aged (about 40), aged (over 55) and long-lived (approximately 78). For two donors (one aged 18 to 29 and one aged 80 or older), the study analyzed two additional independent replicas of 1 million unique cDNA reads from the same blood draw.

Library preparation was by 5' RACE. Sequenced on an Illumina HiSeq 2500. A second PCR of about 6 to 12 cycles was performed with a sample-barcoded 5' primer and a J-beta primer mix. A template-switch 5' adaptor carrying 12 random nucleotides introduced a unique molecular identifier onto each TCR beta cDNA molecule. Each sample yielded at least 2.5 million CDR3-containing paired-end reads. First-strand cDNA was synthesized from all RNA with the Mint cDNA synthesis kit, primed by a TRBC-specific oligonucleotide. All cDNA was treated with uracil-DNA glycosylase and then went through a first 18-cycle PCR with the universal primers M1SS and BC2_uni_R. As for the authors' bioinformatics: For normalization, 1 million high-quality reads, each with a distinct molecular identifier, were randomly selected from each sample. Instead of being binned into consensus sequences, reads with shared molecular identifiers were discarded. MiTCR, with a Q25 quality threshold and the strictest error-elimination algorithm, was used for CDR3 identification, clonotype clustering and error correction. A nonparametric unseen species model with Euler transformation was used to estimate lower-bound total TCR beta diversity. The raw public reads went through TCRdb reprocessing: fastp at Q25, MiXCR clone calling, in-frame beta chains kept. Rows matching on CDR3 protein sequence are summarized as one entry with the most common DNA and genes. Here the V and J calls rest on TCRdb's processing, not on the authors' analysis. The sample table records roughly 730,000 distinct CDR3 sequences; 56% of these occur just once. Roughly 24% of the sample rests with the top ten.

From the germline V gene (reference sequence), CDR1 is MNHEY and CDR2 is SMNVEV. V has 3 bases trimmed and J has 5 bases trimmed; junction bases matching no gene number 11. The CDR3 goes from the cysteine to the phenylalanine over 17 residues. Only the CDR3 part of the read is kept: 51 bases, read in frame from the first base. This clonotype was found a few times. The target of this receptor is not known. No base qualities exist here, and no much larger clone lies one base off it. Results and caveats for the whole study, not just this receptor: Estimates of total diversity based on one million sequenced T cells were regarded as lower bounds and as underestimates. Conclusive comparison of naive and antigen-experienced compartments was prevented by the profiling of bulk unsorted PBMCs. Observed TCR beta diversity per million T cells fell roughly linearly with age, and a significant reduction was already apparent by age roughly 40. Compared with the aged group, the long-lived group had more naive CD4+ T cells, fewer expanded clones and increased TCR diversity, a pattern suggesting age selection. The percentage of naive T cells measured by flow cytometry correlated strongly with observed TCR beta diversity. Because the CMV infection status of the donors was unknown, age-related changes in expanded clonotypes may potentially have been confounded.

Systemically healthy Caucasian individuals from Russia, approximately 39 in total and aged about 6 to 100 years, were included as donors. Around 9.9 milliliters of peripheral blood were collected from each donor into EDTA-treated Vacutainer tubes. Ficoll-Paque density-gradient centrifugation was used to isolate PBMCs, with at least 6 million per sample. Total RNA, at least 5.5 micrograms per sample, was extracted from PBMCs with Trizol reagent. Naive CD45RAhigh/CD27high T cell percentages were measured by flow cytometry on a PBMC aliquot from every donor. The chain is assembled from TRBV27 and TRBJ1-4; TRBD1 lines up with 8 middle nucleotides. This receptor was taken from a man in his forties in good health. The source material was blood. The CDR3 here reads CASSFFAGGDWNEKLFF. The nucleotide sequence is TGTGCCAGCAGTTTCTTTGCAGGGGGCGACTGGAATGAAAAACTGTTTTTT.